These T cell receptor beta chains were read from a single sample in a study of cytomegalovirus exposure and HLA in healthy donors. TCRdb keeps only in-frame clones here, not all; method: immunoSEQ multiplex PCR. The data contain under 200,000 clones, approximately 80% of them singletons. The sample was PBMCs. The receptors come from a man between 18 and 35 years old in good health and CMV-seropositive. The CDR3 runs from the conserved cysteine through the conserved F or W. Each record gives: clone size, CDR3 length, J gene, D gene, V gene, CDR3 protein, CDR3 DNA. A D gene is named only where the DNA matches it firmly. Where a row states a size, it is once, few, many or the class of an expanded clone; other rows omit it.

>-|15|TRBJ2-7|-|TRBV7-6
CASSLISGAGNEQYF
TGTGCCAGCAGCTTAATTTCTGGGGCTGGAAACGAGCAGTACTTC
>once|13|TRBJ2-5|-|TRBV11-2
CASSGTGLETQYF
TGTGCCAGCAGCGGTACAGGGTTGGAGACCCAGTACTTC
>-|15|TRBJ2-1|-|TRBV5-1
CASSLEARPLNEQFF
TGCGCCAGCAGCTTGGAAGCCAGGCCCCTGAATGAGCAGTTCTTC
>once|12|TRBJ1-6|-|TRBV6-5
CASSYLSSPLHF
TGTGCCAGCAGTTACCTTAGTTCACCCCTCCACTTT
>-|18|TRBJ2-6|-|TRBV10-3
CAISDGVDSRSGANVLTF
TGTGCCATCAGTGATGGGGTCGACAGCCGCTCTGGGGCCAACGTCCTGACTTTC
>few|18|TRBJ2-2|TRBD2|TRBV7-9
CASSHMTSGSENTGELFF
TGTGCCAGCAGCCATATGACTAGCGGGAGCGAGAACACCGGGGAGCTGTTTTTT
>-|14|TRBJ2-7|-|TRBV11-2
CASSLVGRVLEQYF
TGTGCCAGCAGCTTAGTTGGCAGGGTCCTCGAGCAGTACTTC
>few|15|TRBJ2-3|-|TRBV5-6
CASSLGGMSTDTQYF
TGTGCCAGCAGCTTGGGCGGGATGAGCACAGATACGCAGTATTTT
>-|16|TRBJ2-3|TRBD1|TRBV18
CASSRTGTGVIDTQYF
TGTGCCAGCTCACGCACCGGGACAGGGGTGATAGATACGCAGTATTTT
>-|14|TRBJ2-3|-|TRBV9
CASSVAGWGDTQYF
TGTGCCAGCAGCGTCGCGGGGTGGGGAGATACGCAGTATTTT
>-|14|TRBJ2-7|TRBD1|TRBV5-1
CASSLGQGPYEQYF
TGCGCCAGCAGCTTAGGACAGGGACCCTACGAGCAGTACTTC
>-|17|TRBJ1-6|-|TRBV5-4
CASSPPMPGGSTSPLHF
TGTGCCAGCAGCCCACCGATGCCCGGGGGTAGTACTTCACCCCTCCACTTT
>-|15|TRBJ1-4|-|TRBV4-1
CASSQVGTGSEKLFF
-
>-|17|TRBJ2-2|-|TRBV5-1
CASSLRGASVGTGELFF
TGCGCCAGCAGCTTGAGGGGCGCTAGCGTAGGGACCGGGGAGCTGTTTTTT
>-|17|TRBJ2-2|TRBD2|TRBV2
CASRPARTSGNTGELFF
TGTGCCAGCAGGCCAGCCCGGACTAGCGGGAACACCGGGGAGCTGTTTTTT
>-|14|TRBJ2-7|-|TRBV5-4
CASSLTGRSYEQYF
TGTGCCAGCAGCTTAACAGGGAGAAGCTACGAGCAGTACTTC
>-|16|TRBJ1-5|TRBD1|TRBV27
CASSPRGQGRNQPQHF
TGTGCCAGCAGTCCCCGAGGACAGGGCAGGAATCAGCCCCAGCATTTT
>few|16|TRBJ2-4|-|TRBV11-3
CASSLDYPGEPNSQYF
TGTGCCAGCAGCTTAGATTACCCAGGGGAGCCAAACAGTCAGTACTTC
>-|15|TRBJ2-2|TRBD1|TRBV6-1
CASIQKTGKTGELFF
TGTGCCAGCATTCAGAAGACAGGGAAAACCGGGGAGCTGTTTTTT
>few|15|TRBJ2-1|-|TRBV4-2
CASSHEVGSYNEQFF
TGTGCCAGCAGCCATGAGGTGGGTTCCTACAATGAGCAGTTCTTC
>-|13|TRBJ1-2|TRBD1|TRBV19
CATNRGRTYGYTF
TGTGCCACTAACAGGGGCCGCACATATGGCTACACCTTC
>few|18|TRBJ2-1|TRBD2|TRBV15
CATSRPNVGTSGYNEQFF
TGTGCCACCAGCAGACCAAATGTTGGGACTAGCGGCTACAATGAGCAGTTCTTC
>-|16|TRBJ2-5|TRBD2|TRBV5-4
CASSRVAGDPPETQYF
TGTGCCAGCAGCCGAGTAGCGGGAGACCCGCCGGAGACCCAGTACTTC
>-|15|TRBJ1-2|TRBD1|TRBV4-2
CASSQVGQDIYGYTF
TGTGCCAGCAGCCAAGTAGGACAGGACATCTATGGCTACACCTTC
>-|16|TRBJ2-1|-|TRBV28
CASTSFGGSSYNEQFF
TGTGCCAGCACTTCCTTTGGGGGGTCCTCCTACAATGAGCAGTTCTTC
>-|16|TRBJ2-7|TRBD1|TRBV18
CASSPDGDRGNNEQYF
TGTGCCAGCTCACCCGACGGGGACAGGGGCAACAACGAGCAGTACTTC
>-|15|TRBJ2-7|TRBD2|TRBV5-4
CASSSRSGLAFEQYF
TGTGCCAGCAGCTCCAGATCCGGACTAGCGTTTGAGCAGTACTTC
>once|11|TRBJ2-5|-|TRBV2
CASSERETQYF
TGTGCCAGCAGTGAGAGGGAGACCCAGTACTTC
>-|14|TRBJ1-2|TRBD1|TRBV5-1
CASSPVPGGSGYTF
TGCGCCAGCAGCCCCGTTCCAGGGGGCTCTGGCTACACCTTC
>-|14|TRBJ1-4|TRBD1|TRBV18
CASSQDRGGEKLFF
TGTGCCAGCTCACAGGACAGGGGAGGAGAAAAACTGTTTTTT
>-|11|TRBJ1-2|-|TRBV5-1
CASSNREVYTF
TGCGCCAGCAGCAACCGGGAAGTCTACACCTTC
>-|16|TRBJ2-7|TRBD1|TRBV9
CASSPSLGQNHYEQYF
TGTGCCAGCAGCCCATCCCTGGGACAGAACCACTACGAGCAGTACTTC
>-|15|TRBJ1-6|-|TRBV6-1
CASSRQLWNNSPLHF
TGTGCCAGCAGTAGACAGTTGTGGAATAATTCACCCCTCCACTTT
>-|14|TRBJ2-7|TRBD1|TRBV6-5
CASTPTGEYGEQYF
TGTGCCAGCACACCGACAGGGGAATATGGGGAGCAGTACTTC
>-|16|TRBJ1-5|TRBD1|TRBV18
CASSPGQGGGNQPQHF
TGTGCCAGCTCACCAGGACAGGGCGGTGGCAATCAGCCCCAGCATTTT
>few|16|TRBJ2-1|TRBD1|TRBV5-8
CASDGTGEKSYNEQFF
TGTGCCAGCGACGGGACAGGGGAAAAATCCTACAATGAGCAGTTCTTC
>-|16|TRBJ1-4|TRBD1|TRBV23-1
CASSRLGTGSNEKLFF
TGCGCCAGCAGTCGCCTGGGGACAGGATCTAATGAAAAACTGTTTTTT
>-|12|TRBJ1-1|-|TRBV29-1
CSARGAGTEAFF
TGCAGCGCCCGGGGGGCTGGCACTGAAGCTTTCTTT
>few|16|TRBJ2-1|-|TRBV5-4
CASSLVRGGAYNEQFF
TGTGCCAGCAGCTTGGTGCGGGGAGGCGCCTACAATGAGCAGTTCTTC
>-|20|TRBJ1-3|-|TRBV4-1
CASSQVGVGGATRPGNTIYF
TGCGCCAGCAGCCAAGTGGGGGTGGGGGGGGCCACACGACCTGGAAACACCATATATTTT
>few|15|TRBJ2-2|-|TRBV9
CASSVGTVNTGELFF
TGTGCCAGCAGCGTAGGAACAGTGAACACCGGGGAGCTGTTTTTT
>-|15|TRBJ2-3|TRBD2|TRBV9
CASSLGLASTDTQYF
TGTGCCAGCAGCTTGGGACTAGCGAGCACAGATACGCAGTATTTT
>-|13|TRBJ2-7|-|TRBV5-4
CASSFRGAYEQYF
TGTGCCAGCAGCTTTCGGGGGGCTTACGAGCAGTACTTC
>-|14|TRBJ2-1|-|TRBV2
CASTYEFSGNEQFF
TGTGCCAGCACCTACGAGTTCTCAGGCAATGAGCAGTTCTTC
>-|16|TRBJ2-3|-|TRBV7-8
CASSLELVQGRDTQYF
TGTGCCAGCAGCTTAGAACTGGTGCAGGGAAGAGATACGCAGTATTTT
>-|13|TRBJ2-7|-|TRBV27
CASSRGYTYEQYF
TGTGCCAGCAGTCGCGGATATACCTACGAGCAGTACTTC
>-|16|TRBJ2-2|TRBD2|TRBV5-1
CASSFSGGLNTGELFF
TGCGCCAGCAGCTTCTCCGGGGGGTTGAACACCGGGGAGCTGTTTTTT
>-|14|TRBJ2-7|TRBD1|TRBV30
CAWNLDRGQHEQYF
TGTGCCTGGAACCTGGACAGGGGACAGCACGAGCAGTACTTC
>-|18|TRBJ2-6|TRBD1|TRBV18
CASSPGQGPFSGANVLTF
TGTGCCAGCTCACCGGGACAGGGGCCCTTCTCTGGGGCCAACGTCCTGACTTTC
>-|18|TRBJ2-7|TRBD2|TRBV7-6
CASSLGRPSGGPTYEQYF
TGTGCCAGCAGCTTAGGTCGGCCTAGCGGGGGACCAACCTACGAGCAGTACTTC
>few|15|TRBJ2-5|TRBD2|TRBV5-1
CASSLNAGAQETQYF
TGCGCCAGCAGCTTGAATGCGGGAGCACAAGAGACCCAGTACTTC
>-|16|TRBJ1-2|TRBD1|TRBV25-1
CASRGQGRSWGYGYTF
TGTGCCAGCAGAGGACAGGGGCGTTCGTGGGGCTATGGCTACACCTTC